This T cell receptor (beta chain) was observed in a study of blood T cell repertoires in COVID-19. Study-level background: Material from acute and convalescent COVID-19 was sourced from the United States, Italy and Spain. In each case, the material was cDNA or gDNA derived from T cells, B-cell-depleted T cells, or PBMCs.

From germline, CDR1 is SEHNR and CDR2 FQNEAQ (reference sequence). CDR3 size: 13 residues. With V trimmed by 5 bases and J by 5 bases, 1 base remained unmatched. Authors' data handling: Reference gene primers were amplified, and this amplification served to estimate nucleated cell counts. The repertoire was sequenced with immunoSEQ multiplex PCR; TCRdb's copy has only in-frame clones and lacks some. V and J calls and clone size are given by that table; D and trimming were obtained from the DNA. The table includes approximately 170,000 clones, about 83% detected once. One Seattle source followed patients from active infection through their disease course.

The chain joins TRBV7-9 to TRBJ1-4; 8 bases are shared with TRBD1. This receptor was obtained from a woman older than 75 with COVID-19, enrolled during active disease. The sequencing sample was made of peripheral blood. CDR3 bases: TGTGCCAGCAGCGGACAGGGAAATGAAAAACTGTTTTTT. As protein: CASSGQGNEKLFF.